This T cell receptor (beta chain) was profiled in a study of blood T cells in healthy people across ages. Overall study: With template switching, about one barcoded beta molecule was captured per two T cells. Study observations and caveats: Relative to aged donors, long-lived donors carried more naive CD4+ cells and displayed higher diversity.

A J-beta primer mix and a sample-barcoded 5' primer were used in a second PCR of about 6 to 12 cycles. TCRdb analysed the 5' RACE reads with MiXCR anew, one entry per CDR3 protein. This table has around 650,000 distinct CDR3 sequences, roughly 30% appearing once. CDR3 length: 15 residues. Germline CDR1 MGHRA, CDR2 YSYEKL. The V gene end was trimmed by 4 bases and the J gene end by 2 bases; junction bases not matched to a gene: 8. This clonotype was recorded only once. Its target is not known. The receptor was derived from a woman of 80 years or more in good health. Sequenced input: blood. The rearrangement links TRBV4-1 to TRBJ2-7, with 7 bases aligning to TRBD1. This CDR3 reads CASSPPGQQPYEQYF. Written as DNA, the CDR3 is TGCGCCAGCAGCCCACCGGGACAGCAACCCTACGAGCAGTACTTC.